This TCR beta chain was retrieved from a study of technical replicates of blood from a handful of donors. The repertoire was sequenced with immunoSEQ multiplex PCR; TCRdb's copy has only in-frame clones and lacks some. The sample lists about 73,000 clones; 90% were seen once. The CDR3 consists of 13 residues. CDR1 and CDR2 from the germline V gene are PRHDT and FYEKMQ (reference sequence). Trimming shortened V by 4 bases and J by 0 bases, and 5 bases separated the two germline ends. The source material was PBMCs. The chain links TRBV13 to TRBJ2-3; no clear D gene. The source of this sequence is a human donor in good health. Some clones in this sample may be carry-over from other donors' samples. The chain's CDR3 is CASSSLSTDTQYF. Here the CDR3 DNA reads TGTGCCAGCAGCTCCCTCAGCACAGATACGCAGTATTTT.